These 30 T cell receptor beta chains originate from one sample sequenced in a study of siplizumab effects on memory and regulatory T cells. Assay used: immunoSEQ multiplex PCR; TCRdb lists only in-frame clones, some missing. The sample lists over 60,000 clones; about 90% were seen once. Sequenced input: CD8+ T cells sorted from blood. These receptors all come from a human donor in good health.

CDR3 loop: CASSHTTGVGETQYF. DNA for the CDR3: TGCGCCAGCAGCCACACGACAGGGGTGGGGGAGACCCAGTACTTC. J is TRBJ2-5 and V is TRBV4-1, with 8 bases matching TRBD1. The CDR3 totals 15 residues. J lost 5 bases, V lost 3 bases, and 8 bases had no gene match. Germline CDR1 is MGHRA and CDR2 is YSYEKL.

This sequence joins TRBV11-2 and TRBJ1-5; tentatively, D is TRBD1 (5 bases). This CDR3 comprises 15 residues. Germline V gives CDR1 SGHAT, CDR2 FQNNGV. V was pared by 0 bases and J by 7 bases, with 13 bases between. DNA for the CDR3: TGTGCCAGCAGCTTAGATCCGGCAGGGCGACAGCCCCAGCATTTT. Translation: CASSLDPAGRQPQHF.

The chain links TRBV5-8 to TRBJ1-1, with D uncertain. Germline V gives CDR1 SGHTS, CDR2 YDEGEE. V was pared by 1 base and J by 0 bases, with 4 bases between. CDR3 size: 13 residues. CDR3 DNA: TGTGCCAGCAGCTTGTATATGAACACTGAAGCTTTCTTT. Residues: CASSLYMNTEAFF.

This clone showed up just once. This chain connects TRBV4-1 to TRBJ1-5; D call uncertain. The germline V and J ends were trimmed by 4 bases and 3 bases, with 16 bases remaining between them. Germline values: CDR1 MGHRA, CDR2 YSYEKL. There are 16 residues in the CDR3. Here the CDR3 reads CASSPHTGGLNQPQHF. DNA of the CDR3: TGCGCCAGCAGCCCGCATACGGGCGGACTCAATCAGCCCCAGCATTTT.

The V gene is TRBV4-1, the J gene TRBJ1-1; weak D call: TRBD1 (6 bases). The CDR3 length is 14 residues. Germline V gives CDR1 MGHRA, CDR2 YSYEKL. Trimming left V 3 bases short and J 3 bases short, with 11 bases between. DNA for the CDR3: TGCGCCAGCAGCCACCGGGACATCGACACTGAAGCTTTCTTT. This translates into CASSHRDIDTEAFF.

In nucleotides, the CDR3 is TGTGCCAGCAATCTAGCGGGAGGGCCGGGTGGAACAGATACGCAGTATTTT. Its protein product is CASNLAGGPGGTDTQYF. The rearrangement links TRBV5-5 to TRBJ2-3, with 12 bases identical to TRBD2. Germline loops: CDR1 SGHKS, CDR2 YYEKEE (reference sequence). With V trimmed by 6 bases and J by 3 bases, 11 bases remained unmatched. This CDR3 contains 17 residues.

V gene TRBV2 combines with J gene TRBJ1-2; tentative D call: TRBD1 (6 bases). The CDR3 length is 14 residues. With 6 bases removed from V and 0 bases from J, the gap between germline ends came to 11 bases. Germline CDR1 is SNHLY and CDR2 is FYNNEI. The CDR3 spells CASRAGHPNYGYTF. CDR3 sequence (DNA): TGTGCCAGCAGGGCGGGACACCCTAACTATGGCTACACCTTC.

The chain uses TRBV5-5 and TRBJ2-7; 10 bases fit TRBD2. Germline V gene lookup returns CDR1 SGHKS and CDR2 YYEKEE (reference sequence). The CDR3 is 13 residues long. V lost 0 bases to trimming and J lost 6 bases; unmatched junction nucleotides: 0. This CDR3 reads CASSLGLAGEQYF. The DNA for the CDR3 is TGTGCCAGCAGCTTGGGACTAGCGGGCGAGCAGTACTTC. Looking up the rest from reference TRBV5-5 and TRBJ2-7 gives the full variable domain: DAGVTQSPTHLIKTRGQQVTLRCSPISGHKSVSWYQQVLGQGPQFIFQYYEKEERGRGNFPDRFSARQFPNYSSELNVNALLLGDSALYLCASSLGLAGEQYFGPGTRLTVT.

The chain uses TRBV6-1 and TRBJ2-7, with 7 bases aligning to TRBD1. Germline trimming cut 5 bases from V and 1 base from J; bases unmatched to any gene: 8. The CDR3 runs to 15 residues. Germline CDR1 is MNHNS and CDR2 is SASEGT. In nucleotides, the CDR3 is TGTGCCAGCAGTCAAATCCGGGACAGATCCTACGAGCAGTACTTC. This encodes CASSQIRDRSYEQYF.

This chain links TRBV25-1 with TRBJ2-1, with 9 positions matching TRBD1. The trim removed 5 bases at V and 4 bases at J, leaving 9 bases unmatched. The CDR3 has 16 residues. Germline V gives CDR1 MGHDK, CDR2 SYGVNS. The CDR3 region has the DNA TGTGCCAGCAGTACTTACGGACAGGGGCGTTACAATGAGCAGTTCTTC. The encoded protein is CASSTYGQGRYNEQFF.

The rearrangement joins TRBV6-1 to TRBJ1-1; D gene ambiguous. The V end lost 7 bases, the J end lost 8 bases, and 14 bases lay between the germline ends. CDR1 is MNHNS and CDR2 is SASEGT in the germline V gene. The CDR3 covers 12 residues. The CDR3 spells CASNPGGREAFF. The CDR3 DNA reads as TGTGCCAGCAACCCGGGCGGACGCGAAGCTTTCTTT.

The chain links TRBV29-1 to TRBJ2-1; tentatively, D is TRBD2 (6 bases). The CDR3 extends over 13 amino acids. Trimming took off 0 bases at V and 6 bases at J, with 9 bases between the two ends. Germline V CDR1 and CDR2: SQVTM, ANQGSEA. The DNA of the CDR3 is TGCAGCGTTGAAGATGGCGGGGTCAATGAGCAGTTCTTC. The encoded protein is CSVEDGGVNEQFF.

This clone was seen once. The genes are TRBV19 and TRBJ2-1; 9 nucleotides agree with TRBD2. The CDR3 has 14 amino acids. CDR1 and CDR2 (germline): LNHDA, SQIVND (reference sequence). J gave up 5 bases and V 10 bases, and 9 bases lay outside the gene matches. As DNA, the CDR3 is TGTGCCACTAGGGCGGGAGGGCCGAACAATGAGCAGTTCTTC. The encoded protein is CATRAGGPNNEQFF.

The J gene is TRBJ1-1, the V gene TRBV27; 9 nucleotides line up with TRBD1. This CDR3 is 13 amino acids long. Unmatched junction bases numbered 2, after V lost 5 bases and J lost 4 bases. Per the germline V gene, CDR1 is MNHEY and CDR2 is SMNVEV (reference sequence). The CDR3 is CASSLQGATEAFF. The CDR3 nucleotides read TGTGCCAGCAGTCTACAGGGGGCCACTGAAGCTTTCTTT.

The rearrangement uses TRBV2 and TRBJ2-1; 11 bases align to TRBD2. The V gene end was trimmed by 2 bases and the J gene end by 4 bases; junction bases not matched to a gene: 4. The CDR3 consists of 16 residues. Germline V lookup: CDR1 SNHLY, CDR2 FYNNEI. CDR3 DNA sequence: TGTGCCAGCAGTGAATCGACTAGCGGGGATTACAATGAGCAGTTCTTC. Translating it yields CASSESTSGDYNEQFF. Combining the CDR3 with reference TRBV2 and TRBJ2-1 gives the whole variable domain EPEVTQTPSHQVTQMGQEVILRCVPISNHLYFYWYRQILGQKVEFLVSFYNNEISEKSEIFDDQFSVERPDGSNFTLKIRSTKLEDSAMYFCASSESTSGDYNEQFFGPGTRLTVL.

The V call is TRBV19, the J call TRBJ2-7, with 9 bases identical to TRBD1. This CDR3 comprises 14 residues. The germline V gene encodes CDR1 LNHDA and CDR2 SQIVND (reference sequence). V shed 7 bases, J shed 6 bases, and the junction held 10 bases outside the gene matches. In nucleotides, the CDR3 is TGTGCCAGTACTCAATCCGGGACAGGGCCCGAGCAGTACTTC. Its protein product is CASTQSGTGPEQYF.

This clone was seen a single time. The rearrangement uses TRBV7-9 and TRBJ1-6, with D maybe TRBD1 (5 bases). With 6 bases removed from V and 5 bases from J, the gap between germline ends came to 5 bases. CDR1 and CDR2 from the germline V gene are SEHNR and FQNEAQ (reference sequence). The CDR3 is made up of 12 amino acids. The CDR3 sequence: CASRGDNSPLHF. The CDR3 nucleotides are TGTGCCAGCAGAGGGGATAATTCACCCCTCCACTTT.

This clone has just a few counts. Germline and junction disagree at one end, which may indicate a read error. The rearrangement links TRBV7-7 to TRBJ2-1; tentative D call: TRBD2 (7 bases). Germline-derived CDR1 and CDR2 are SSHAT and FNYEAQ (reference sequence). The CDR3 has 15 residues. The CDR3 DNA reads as TGTGCTAGCAGCCCATTCGGGGGGCAATACAATGAGCAGTTCTTC. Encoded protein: CASSPFGGQYNEQFF.

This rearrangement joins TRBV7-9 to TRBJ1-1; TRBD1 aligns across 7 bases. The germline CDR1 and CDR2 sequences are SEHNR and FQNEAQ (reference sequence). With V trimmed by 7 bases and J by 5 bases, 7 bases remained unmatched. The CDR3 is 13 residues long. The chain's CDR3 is CASTRGGRTEAFF. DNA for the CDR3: TGTGCCAGCACCCGAGGGGGCAGAACTGAAGCTTTCTTT.

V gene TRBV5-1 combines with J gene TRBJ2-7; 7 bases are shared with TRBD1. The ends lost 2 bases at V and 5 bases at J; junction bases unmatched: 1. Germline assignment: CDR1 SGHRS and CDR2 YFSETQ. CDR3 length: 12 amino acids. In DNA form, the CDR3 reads TGCGCCAGCAGCTTTACAGGGGACGAGCAGTACTTC. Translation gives CASSFTGDEQYF. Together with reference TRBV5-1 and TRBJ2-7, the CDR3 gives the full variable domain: KAGVTQTPRYLIKTRGQQVTLSCSPISGHRSVSWYQQTPGQGLQFLFEYFSETQRNKGNFPGRFSGRQFSNSRSEMNVSTLELGDSALYLCASSFTGDEQYFGPGTRLTVT.

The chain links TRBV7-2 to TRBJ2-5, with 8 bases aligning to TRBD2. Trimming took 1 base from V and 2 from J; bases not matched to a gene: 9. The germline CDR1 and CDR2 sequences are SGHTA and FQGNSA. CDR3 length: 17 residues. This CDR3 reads CASSLEVLAVPQETQYF. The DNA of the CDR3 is TGTGCCAGCAGCTTAGAGGTACTAGCGGTCCCACAAGAGACCCAGTACTTC.

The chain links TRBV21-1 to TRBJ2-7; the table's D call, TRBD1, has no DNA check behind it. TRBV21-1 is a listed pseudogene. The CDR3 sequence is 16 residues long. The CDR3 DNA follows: TGTGCCAGCAGCAAAAGGAACGGGACAGGTCGGAACGAGCAGTACTTC. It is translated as CASSKRNGTGRNEQYF.

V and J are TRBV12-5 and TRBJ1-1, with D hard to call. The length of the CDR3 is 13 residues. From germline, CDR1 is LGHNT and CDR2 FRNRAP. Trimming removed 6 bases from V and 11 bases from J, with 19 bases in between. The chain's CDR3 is CASGFQNRGSAFF. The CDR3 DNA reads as TGTGCTAGTGGCTTTCAGAACCGAGGATCCGCTTTCTTT.

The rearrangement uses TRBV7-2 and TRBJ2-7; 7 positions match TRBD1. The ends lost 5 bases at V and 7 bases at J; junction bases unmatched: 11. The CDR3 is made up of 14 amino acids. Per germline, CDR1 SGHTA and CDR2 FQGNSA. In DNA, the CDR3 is TGTGCCAGCAGCCGCAGCGAGGGGGCGAGAGAGCAGTACTTC. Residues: CASSRSEGAREQYF.

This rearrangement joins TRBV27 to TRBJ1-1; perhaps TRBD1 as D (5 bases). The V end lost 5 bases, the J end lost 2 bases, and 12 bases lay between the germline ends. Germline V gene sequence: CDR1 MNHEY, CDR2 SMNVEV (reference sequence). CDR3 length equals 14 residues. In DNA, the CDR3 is TGTGCCAGCAGTCCTGGACAATTAAACACTGAAGCTTTCTTT. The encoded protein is CASSPGQLNTEAFF.

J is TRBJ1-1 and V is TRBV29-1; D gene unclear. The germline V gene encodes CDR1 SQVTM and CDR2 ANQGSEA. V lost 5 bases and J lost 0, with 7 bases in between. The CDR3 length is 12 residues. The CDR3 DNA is TGCAGCGTTCGGACCTTGAACACTGAAGCTTTCTTT. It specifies CSVRTLNTEAFF.

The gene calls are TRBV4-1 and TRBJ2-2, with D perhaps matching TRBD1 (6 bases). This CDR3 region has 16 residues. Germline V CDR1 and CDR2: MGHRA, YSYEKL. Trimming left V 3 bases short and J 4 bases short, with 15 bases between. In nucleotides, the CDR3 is TGCGCCAGCAGCCAGGGGGCCAACAGGGTCACCGGGGAGCTGTTTTTT. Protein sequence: CASSQGANRVTGELFF.

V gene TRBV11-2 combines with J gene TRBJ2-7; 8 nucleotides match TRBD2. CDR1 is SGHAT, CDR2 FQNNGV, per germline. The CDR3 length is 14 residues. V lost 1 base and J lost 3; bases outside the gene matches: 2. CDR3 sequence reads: CASSLALAGYEQYF. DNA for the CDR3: TGTGCCAGCAGCTTAGCCCTAGCGGGCTACGAGCAGTACTTC.

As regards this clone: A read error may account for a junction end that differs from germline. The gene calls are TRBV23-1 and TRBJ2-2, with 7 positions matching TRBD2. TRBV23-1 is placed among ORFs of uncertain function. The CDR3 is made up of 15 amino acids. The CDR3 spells CASCTSATPGRGAVF. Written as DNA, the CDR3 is TGCGCCAGCTGTACTAGCGCTACACCGGGACGGGGAGCTGTTTTT.

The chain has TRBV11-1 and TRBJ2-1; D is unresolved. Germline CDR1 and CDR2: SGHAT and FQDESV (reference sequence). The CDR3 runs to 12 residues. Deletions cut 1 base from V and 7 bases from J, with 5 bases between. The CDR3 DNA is TGTGCCAGCAGCTTAGGGATAAATGAGCAGTTCTTC. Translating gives CASSLGINEQFF. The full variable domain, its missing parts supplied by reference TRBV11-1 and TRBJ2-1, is EAEVAQSPRYKITEKSQAVAFWCDPISGHATLYWYRQILGQGPELLVQFQDESVVDDSQLPKDRFSAERLKGVDSTLKIQPAELGDSAMYLCASSLGINEQFFGPGTRLTVL.